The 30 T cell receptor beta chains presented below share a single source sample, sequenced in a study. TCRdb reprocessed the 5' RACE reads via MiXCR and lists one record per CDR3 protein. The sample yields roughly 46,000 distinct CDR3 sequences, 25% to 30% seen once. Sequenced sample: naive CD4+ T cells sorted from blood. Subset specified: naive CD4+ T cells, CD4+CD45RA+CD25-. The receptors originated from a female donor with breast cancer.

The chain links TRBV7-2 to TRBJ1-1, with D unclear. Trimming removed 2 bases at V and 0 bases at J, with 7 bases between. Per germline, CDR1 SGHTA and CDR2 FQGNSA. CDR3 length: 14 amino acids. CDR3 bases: TGTGCCAGCAGCTTATCCGGGGTGAACACTGAAGCTTTCTTT. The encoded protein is CASSLSGVNTEAFF.

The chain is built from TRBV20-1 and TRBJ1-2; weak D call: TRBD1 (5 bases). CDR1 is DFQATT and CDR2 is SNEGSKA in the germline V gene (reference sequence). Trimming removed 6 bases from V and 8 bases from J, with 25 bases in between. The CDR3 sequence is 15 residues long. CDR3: CSATLPGPPRKGYTF. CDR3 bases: TGCAGTGCCACGCTCCCGGGACCCCCGAGGAAGGGCTACACCTTC.

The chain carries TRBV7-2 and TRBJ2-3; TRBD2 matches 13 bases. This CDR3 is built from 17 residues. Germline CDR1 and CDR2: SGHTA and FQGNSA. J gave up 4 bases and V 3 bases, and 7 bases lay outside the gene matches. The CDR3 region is CASSFRLLAGGADTQYF. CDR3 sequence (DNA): TGTGCCAGCAGCTTCCGACTACTAGCGGGAGGGGCAGATACGCAGTATTTT.

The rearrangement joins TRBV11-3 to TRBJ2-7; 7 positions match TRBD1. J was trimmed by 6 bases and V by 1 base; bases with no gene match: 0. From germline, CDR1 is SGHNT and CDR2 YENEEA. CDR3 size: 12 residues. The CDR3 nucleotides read TGTGCCAGCAGCTTAGCAGGGGGCGAGCAGTACTTC. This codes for CASSLAGGEQYF.

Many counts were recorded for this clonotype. CDR3 in amino acids: CASSITGWDQPQHF. The CDR3 DNA is TGTGCCAGCAGCATCACAGGTTGGGATCAGCCCCAGCATTTT. J is TRBJ1-5 and V is TRBV9; maybe TRBD1 (5 bases). This CDR3 comprises 14 residues. The V end lost 4 bases, the J end lost 5 bases, and 13 bases lay between the germline ends. Germline V gene lookup returns CDR1 SGDLS and CDR2 YYNGEE.

The CDR3 sequence: CASSLAGGVTYNEQFF. In DNA, the CDR3 is TGTGCCAGCAGCTTAGCGGGAGGGGTAACCTACAATGAGCAGTTCTTC. The chain has TRBV7-8 and TRBJ2-1; 7 bases line up with TRBD2. The CDR3 runs to 16 residues. Germline V gives CDR1 SGHVS, CDR2 FQNEAQ. After removal of 0 bases from V and 2 bases from J, the junction contained 4 bases not matched to a gene.

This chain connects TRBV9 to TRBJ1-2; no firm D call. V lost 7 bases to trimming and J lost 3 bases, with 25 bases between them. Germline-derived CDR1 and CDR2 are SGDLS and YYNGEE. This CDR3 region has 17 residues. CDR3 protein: CASGYNSRTPGHYGYTF. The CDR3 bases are TGTGCCAGCGGATACAACTCGAGGACTCCTGGGCACTATGGCTACACCTTC.

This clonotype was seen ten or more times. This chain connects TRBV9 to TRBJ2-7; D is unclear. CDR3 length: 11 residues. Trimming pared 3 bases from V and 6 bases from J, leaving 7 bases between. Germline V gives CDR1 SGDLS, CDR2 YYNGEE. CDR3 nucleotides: TGTGCCAGCAGCGCCCCTGCCGAGCAGTACTTC. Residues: CASSAPAEQYF.

CDR3 nucleotide sequence: TGCGCCAGCAGCCAGGGGGACAGGACCTACGAGCAGTACTTC. This codes for CASSQGDRTYEQYF. The chain couples TRBV4-1 to TRBJ2-7, with TRBD1 matching over 8 bases. With 3 bases clipped from V and 2 bases from J, the junction kept 3 bases outside the gene matches. Germline-derived CDR1 and CDR2 are MGHRA and YSYEKL. The CDR3 is made up of 14 amino acids.

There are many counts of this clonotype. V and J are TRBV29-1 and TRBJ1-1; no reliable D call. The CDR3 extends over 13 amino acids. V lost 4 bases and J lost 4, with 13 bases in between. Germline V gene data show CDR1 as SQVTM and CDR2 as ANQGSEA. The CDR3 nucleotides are TGCAGCGTTGTTGTCACCCCGGGCACTGAAGCTTTCTTT. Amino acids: CSVVVTPGTEAFF.

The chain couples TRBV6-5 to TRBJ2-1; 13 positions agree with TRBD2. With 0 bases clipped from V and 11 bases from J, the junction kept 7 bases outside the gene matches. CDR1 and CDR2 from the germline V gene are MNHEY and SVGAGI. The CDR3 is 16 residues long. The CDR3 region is CASSYSRLAGGWKQFF. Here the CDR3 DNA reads TGTGCCAGCAGTTACTCGAGACTAGCGGGAGGCTGGAAGCAGTTCTTC.

CDR3 bases: TGTGCCAGCAGCCAAGAGGAGGCGGGGGGGGTCGATGAGCAGTTCTTC. Its protein product is CASSQEEAGGVDEQFF. The chain has TRBV3-1 and TRBJ2-1; 9 bases line up with TRBD2. The V gene end was trimmed by 0 bases and the J gene end by 8 bases; junction bases not matched to a gene: 8. From germline, CDR1 is LGHDT and CDR2 YNNKEL (reference sequence). The CDR3 consists of 16 residues.

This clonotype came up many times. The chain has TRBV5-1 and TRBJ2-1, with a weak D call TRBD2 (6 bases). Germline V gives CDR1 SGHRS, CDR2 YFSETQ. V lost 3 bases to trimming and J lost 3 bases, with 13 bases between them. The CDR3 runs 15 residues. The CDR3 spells CASSSTGTDYNEQFF. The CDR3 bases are TGCGCCAGCAGCTCAACCGGGACTGACTACAATGAGCAGTTCTTC.

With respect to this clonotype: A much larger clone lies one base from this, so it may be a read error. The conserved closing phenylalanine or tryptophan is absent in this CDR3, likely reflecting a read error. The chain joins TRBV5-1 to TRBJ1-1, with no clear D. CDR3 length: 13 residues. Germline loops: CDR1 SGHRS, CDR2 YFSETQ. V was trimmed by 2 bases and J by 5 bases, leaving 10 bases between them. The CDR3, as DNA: TGCGCCAGCAGCTTCAATGGGGAGACTGAAGCTTTCTTA. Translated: CASSFNGETEAFL.

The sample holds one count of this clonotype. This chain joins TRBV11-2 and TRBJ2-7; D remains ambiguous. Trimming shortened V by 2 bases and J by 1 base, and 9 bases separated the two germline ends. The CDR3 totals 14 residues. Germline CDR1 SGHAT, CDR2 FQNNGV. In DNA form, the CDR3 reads TGTGCCAGCAGCTTACAGGACGGTTCCTACGAGCAGTACTTC. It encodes CASSLQDGSYEQYF.

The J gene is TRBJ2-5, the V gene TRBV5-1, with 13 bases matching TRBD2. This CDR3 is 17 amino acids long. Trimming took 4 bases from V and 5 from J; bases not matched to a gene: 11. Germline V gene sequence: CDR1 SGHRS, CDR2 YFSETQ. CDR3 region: CASSQQPGLAGRETQYF. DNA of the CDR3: TGCGCCAGCAGCCAACAACCGGGACTAGCGGGACGGGAGACCCAGTACTTC.

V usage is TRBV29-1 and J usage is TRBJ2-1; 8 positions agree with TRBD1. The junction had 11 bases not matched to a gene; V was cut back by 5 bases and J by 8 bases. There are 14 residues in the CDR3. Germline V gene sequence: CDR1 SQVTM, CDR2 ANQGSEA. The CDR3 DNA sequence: TGCAGCGTTAACCGGGACAGGTACTTTTATGAGCAGTTCTTC. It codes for CSVNRDRYFYEQFF.

The CDR3 loop is CSARHHNEQFF. The CDR3 DNA reads TGCAGTGCTAGACACCACAATGAGCAGTTCTTC. The gene calls are TRBV20-1 and TRBJ2-1; D call uncertain. The V gene's germline CDR1 is DFQATT and CDR2 SNEGSKA (reference sequence). V dropped 2 bases and J dropped 5 bases, with 4 bases sitting between them. There are 11 residues in the CDR3.

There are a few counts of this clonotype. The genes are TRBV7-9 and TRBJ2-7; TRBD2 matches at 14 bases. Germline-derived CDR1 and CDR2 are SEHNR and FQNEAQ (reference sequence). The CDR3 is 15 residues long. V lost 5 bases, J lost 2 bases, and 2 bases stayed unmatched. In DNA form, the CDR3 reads TGTGCCAGCAGCAAGACTAGCGGGAGGGCCTACGAGCAGTACTTC. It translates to CASSKTSGRAYEQYF.

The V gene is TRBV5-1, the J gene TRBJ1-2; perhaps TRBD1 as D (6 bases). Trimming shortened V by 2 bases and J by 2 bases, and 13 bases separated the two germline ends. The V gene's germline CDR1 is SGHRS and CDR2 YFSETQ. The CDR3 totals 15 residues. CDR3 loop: CASSFSGTSNYGYTF. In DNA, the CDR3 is TGCGCCAGCAGCTTCTCCGGGACATCAAACTATGGCTACACCTTC.

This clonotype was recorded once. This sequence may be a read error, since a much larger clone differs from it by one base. CDR3 bases: TGCGCCAGCAGCTTGGACGGGACACTCCGGTTAGAGACCCTGTACTTC. Protein: CASSLDGTLRLETLYF. V is TRBV5-1 and J is TRBJ2-5, with D possibly being TRBD1 (6 bases). CDR1 SGHRS and CDR2 YFSETQ come from the germline V gene. The CDR3 extends over 16 amino acids.

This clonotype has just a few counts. CDR3 in amino acids: CASSLDRLAGIDTQYF. CDR3 bases: TGCGCCAGCAGCTTGGATCGCCTAGCGGGGATAGATACGCAGTATTTT. This chain uses TRBV5-1 with TRBJ2-3; 9 bases are a match to TRBD2. The CDR3 runs to 16 residues. The ends lost 0 bases at V and 5 bases at J; junction bases unmatched: 7. Germline V gene data show CDR1 as SGHRS and CDR2 as YFSETQ.

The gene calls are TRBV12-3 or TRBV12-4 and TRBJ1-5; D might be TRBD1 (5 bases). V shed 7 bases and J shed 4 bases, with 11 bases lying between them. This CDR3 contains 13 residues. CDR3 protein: CASNFQGNQPQHF. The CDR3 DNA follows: TGTGCCAGCAACTTCCAGGGTAATCAGCCCCAGCATTTT.

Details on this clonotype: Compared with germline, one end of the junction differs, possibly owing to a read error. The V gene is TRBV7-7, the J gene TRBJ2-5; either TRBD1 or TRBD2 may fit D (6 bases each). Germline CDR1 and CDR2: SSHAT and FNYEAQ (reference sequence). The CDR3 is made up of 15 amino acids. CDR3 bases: TGTGCTAGCACCTCTAGGGGGGAGCCCCAAGAGACCCAGTACTTC. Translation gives CASTSRGEPQETQYF.

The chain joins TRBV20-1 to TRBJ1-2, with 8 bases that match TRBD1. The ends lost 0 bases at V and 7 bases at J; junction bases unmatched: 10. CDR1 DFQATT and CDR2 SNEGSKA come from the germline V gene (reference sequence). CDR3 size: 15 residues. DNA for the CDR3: TGCAGTGCTAGAGAGATTTCAGGGACAGGTTTTGGCTACACCTTC. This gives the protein CSAREISGTGFGYTF.

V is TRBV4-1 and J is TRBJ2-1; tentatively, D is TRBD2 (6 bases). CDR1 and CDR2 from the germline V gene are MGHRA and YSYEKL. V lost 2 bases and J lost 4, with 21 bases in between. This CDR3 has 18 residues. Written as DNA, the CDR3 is TGCGCCAGCAGCCAAATGACGCGGGGCAGGAGGAAATACAATGAGCAGTTCTTC. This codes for CASSQMTRGRRKYNEQFF.

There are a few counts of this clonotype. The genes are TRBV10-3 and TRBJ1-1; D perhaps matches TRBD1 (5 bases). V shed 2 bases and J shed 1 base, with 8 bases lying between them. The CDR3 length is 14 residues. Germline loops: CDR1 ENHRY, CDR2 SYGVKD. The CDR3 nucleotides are TGTGCCATCAGTGAGGGGGGTGGGAACACTGAAGCTTTCTTT. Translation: CAISEGGGNTEAFF.

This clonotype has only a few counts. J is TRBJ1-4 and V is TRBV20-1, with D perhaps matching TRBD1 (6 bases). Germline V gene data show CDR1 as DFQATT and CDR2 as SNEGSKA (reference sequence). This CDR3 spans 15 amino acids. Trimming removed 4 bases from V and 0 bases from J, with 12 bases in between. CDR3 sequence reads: CSATKDSATNEKLFF. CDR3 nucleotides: TGCAGTGCTACAAAGGACAGTGCAACTAATGAAAAACTGTTTTTT.

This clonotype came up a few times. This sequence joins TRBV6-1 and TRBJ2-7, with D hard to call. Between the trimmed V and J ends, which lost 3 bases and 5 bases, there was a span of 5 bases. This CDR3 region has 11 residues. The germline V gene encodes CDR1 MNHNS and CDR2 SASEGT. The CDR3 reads CASSDRDEQYF. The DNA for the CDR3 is TGTGCCAGCAGTGATAGAGACGAGCAGTACTTC.

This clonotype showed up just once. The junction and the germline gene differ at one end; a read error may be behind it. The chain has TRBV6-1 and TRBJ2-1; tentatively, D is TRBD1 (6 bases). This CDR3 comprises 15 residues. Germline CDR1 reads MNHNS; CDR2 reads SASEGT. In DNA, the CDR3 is TGTGCCAGCAGTGATATGGGGACAATCGGCAATCAGCAGTTCTTC. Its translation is CASSDMGTIGNQQFF.